The present T cell receptor (beta chain) was sequenced within a study of OX40 agonist ivuxolimab in advanced cancers. Whole-study context: A mean age of around 63 years, range about 20 to 85, was recorded, and 70% to 85% were male. Study-wide findings and caveats: The authors did not determine the antigen specificity of the expanded peripheral T cells.

Concerning this clone: What it recognizes is unknown.

Clones were read by immunoSEQ multiplex PCR, and TCRdb kept only the in-frame ones, dropping some. The repertoire has about 27,000 clones, about nine tenths of them found once; the top ten carry roughly 22%. The TCR originated in an adult with an advanced solid tumor such as melanoma, head and neck, liver or kidney cancer. The source was CD4+ or CD8+ T cells sorted from blood, collected in a trial of the OX40 agonist ivuxolimab.

CDR3 loop: CSVDAGTGNYEQYF. In DNA form, the CDR3 reads TGCAGCGTTGACGCCGGGACAGGGAACTACGAGCAGTACTTC. The J gene is TRBJ2-7, the V gene TRBV29-1; 9 bases fit TRBD1. With V trimmed by 3 bases and J by 3 bases, 6 bases remained unmatched. The CDR3 covers 14 residues. Germline V gene lookup returns CDR1 SQVTM and CDR2 ANQGSEA.